This entry describes one T cell receptor beta chain. Sequenced by immunoSEQ multiplex PCR; TCRdb stores in-frame clones only, minus some. The data contain 250,000 or so clones, 88% of them singletons. This entry is derived from a study of blood T cell repertoires in COVID-19. V was cut by 5 bases and J by 3 bases, with 20 bases left in between. The CDR3 consists of 16 residues. Germline CDR1 MDHEN, CDR2 SYDVKM. Material: PBMCs or T cells enriched from blood (not recorded which). The origin of this receptor is a woman in her thirties or forties who had been exposed to COVID-19. V and J are TRBV28 and TRBJ2-7; D might be TRBD1 (6 bases). The CDR3 spells CASSSSASGAGYEQYF. In DNA form, the CDR3 reads TGTGCCAGCAGTAGTTCCGCTTCAGGGGCAGGCTACGAGCAGTACTTC.